Sequencing of this T cell receptor beta chain was carried out in a study of OX40 agonist ivuxolimab in advanced cancers. Study conclusions and caveats: CD4+ and CD8+ T cells in blood underwent clonal expansion by week 6 at 0.1 to 3.0 mg/kg.

Only one count was recorded for this clone. Its antigen is unknown. The germline CDR1 and CDR2 sequences are MNHEY and SMNVEV (reference sequence). V was pared by 6 bases and J by 0 bases, with 3 bases of the junction left unmatched. The CDR3 length is 16 residues. Sequencing used immunoSEQ multiplex PCR; TCRdb keeps in-frame clones, though not all of them. The table includes 90,000 to 95,000 clones, around 87% detected once. This rearrangement joins TRBV27 to TRBJ2-2; 11 bases are shared with TRBD2. The sample consisted of CD4+ or CD8+ T cells sorted from blood, taken in a trial of the OX40 agonist ivuxolimab. The sequence came from an adult with an advanced solid tumor such as melanoma, head and neck, liver or kidney cancer. The CDR3 nucleotides are TGTGCCAGCAGAAATAGCGGGAGGGCGAACACCGGGGAGCTGTTTTTT. Residues: CASRNSGRANTGELFF.